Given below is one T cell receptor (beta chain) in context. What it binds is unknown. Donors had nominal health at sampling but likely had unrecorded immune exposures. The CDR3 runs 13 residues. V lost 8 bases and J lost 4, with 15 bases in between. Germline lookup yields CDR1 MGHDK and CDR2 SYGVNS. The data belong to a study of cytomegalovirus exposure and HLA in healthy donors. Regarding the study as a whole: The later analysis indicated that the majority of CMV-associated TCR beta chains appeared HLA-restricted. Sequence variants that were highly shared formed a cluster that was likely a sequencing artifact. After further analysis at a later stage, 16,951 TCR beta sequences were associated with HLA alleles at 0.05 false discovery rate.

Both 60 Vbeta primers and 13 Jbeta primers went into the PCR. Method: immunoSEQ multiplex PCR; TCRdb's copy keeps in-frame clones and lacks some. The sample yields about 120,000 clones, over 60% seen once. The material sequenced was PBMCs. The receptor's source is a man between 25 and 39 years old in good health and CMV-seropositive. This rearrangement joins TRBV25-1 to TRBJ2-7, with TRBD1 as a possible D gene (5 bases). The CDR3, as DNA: TGTGCCAGCGCCAGCACGTCAGGGTACGAGCAGTACTTC. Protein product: CASASTSGYEQYF.